This TCR beta chain was profiled in a study of blood T cell repertoires in COVID-19. Study at large: COVID-19 samples from acute and convalescent phases originated in the United States, Italy and Spain. PBMCs, B-cell-depleted T cells, or T cells provided the cDNA or gDNA that made up the material.

The authors' processing: By means of reference gene primer amplification, nucleated cell counts were estimated. This table comes from immunoSEQ multiplex PCR, and its TCRdb copy is limited to in-frame clones, with some not included. V and J calls and clone size are given by that table; D and trimming were obtained from the DNA. The table lists 150,000 to 200,000 clones, 82% of them singletons. The V gene's germline CDR1 is SQVTM and CDR2 ANQGSEA. Deletions cut 0 bases from V and 7 bases from J, with 9 bases between. This CDR3 is built from 12 residues. Sequencing was done on a sample of peripheral blood. The genes are TRBV29-1 and TRBJ1-2; D possibly corresponds to TRBD1 (6 bases). The receptor's source is an older woman with acute or convalescent COVID-19. This CDR3 is CSVEDNRAGYTF. CDR3 nucleotide sequence: TGCAGCGTTGAAGATAACAGGGCTGGCTACACCTTC.